A single sample gave rise to the 27 T cell receptor beta chains below, sequenced in a study of T cells after yellow fever vaccination. Each CDR3 protein is one row after TCRdb ran MiXCR on the 5' RACE reads. The table records 150,000 to 200,000 distinct CDR3 sequences, about a tenth of them present only once. Sequences were derived from CD8+ T cells sorted from PBMCs, sampled 45 days after the yellow fever booster vaccination. The origin of the receptors is a man aged 18 to 29 who received the YFV17D yellow fever vaccine.

With respect to this clonotype: Relative to the germline gene, one junction end is altered; a read error may explain this. V usage is TRBV7-9 and J usage is TRBJ1-1, with a possible D match to TRBD1 (6 bases). Per germline, CDR1 SEHNR and CDR2 FQNEAQ (reference sequence). The CDR3 totals 17 residues. The CDR3 loop reads CASSLVGGPGAVTVAFF. The CDR3 DNA follows: TGTGCCAGCAGCTTAGTAGGGGGTCCAGGGGCGGTTACTGTAGCTTTCTTT.

The V and J genes are TRBV27 and TRBJ2-1; D remains ambiguous. Germline assignment: CDR1 MNHEY and CDR2 SMNVEV (reference sequence). The CDR3 contains 19 residues. With 9 bases removed from V and 0 bases from J, the gap between germline ends came to 27 bases. In DNA form, the CDR3 reads TGTGCCAGTACCCACTTCGCCGGCTCAGCAATGCCCTCCTACAATGAGCAGTTCTTC. Translating gives CASTHFAGSAMPSYNEQFF.

This clonotype was observed a handful of times. This sequence joins TRBV4-3 and TRBJ2-7; D is perhaps TRBD1 or TRBD2 (5 bases each). V was cut by 0 bases and J by 6 bases, with 12 bases left in between. CDR1 and CDR2 (germline): LGHNA, YSLEER. The CDR3 consists of 14 residues. CDR3 protein: CASSQDEGSVEQYF. CDR3 nucleotides: TGCGCCAGCAGCCAAGATGAGGGGAGCGTCGAGCAGTACTTC.

This chain connects TRBV27 to TRBJ1-1, with D maybe TRBD1 (6 bases). This CDR3 has 13 amino acids. Between the trimmed V and J ends, which lost 0 bases and 8 bases, there was a span of 10 bases. Germline V lookup: CDR1 MNHEY, CDR2 SMNVEV (reference sequence). In DNA, the CDR3 is TGTGCCAGCAGTTTATCGGCTCAGGGGGAAGCTTTCTTT. Encoded protein: CASSLSAQGEAFF.

This clonotype was seen more than once but under ten times. The chain couples TRBV7-6 to TRBJ2-3, with D possibly being TRBD2 (6 bases). V was cut by 2 bases and J by 0 bases, with 15 bases left in between. Germline CDR1 and CDR2: SGHVS and FNYEAQ. CDR3 length: 17 residues. The CDR3 DNA follows: TGTGCCAGCAGCTTACAAGTAGCGGCCATGAGCACAGATACGCAGTATTTT. Translation: CASSLQVAAMSTDTQYF.

V is TRBV6-6 and J is TRBJ2-6, with D perhaps TRBD2 (5 bases). Trimming removed 3 bases at V and 3 bases at J, with 6 bases between. The CDR3 totals 14 residues. Germline values: CDR1 MNHNY, CDR2 SVGAGI (reference sequence). The CDR3 spells CASSYEGGANVLTF. In DNA, the CDR3 is TGTGCCAGCAGTTATGAGGGTGGGGCCAACGTCCTGACTTTC.

There are a few counts of this clonotype. This chain links TRBV7-9 with TRBJ2-7; D is possibly TRBD2 (5 bases). V was shortened by 5 bases and J by 7 bases, with 9 bases between the two germline ends. Germline V CDR1 and CDR2: SEHNR, FQNEAQ (reference sequence). CDR3 length: 11 amino acids. The CDR3 DNA is TGTGCCAGCAGCATAAGAGGGGAGCAGTACTTC. It codes for CASSIRGEQYF.

V usage is TRBV2 and J usage is TRBJ2-4; a possible D gene is TRBD1 (6 bases). CDR3 size: 15 residues. In germline, CDR1 is SNHLY, CDR2 FYNNEI. Trimming took off 6 bases at V and 0 bases at J, with 12 bases between the two ends. CDR3 bases: TGTGCCAGCAGGGTGGACAGCCTAGCCAAAAACATTCAGTACTTC. This encodes CASRVDSLAKNIQYF.

This clonotype was observed a few times. The gene calls are TRBV12-3 or TRBV12-4 and TRBJ2-5; D gene unclear. Trimming stripped 6 bases from V and 2 bases from J, with 13 bases between. This CDR3 spans 14 amino acids. The CDR3 DNA follows: TGTGCCAGCAGGAACAGTCTCCTACAAGAGACCCAGTACTTC. Its translation is CASRNSLLQETQYF.

The table lists this clonotype with a few counts. The genes are TRBV10-3 and TRBJ1-1; TRBD1 matches at 8 bases. The CDR3 extends over 14 amino acids. The germline V gene has CDR1 ENHRY and CDR2 SYGVKD. Trimming at V came to 3 bases and at J to 3 bases, leaving 3 bases not matched to a gene. Written as DNA, the CDR3 is TGTGCCATCAGTGACCTACAGGGGGACACTGAAGCTTTCTTT. As protein: CAISDLQGDTEAFF.

This clonotype has at least ten counts. V usage is TRBV5-1 and J usage is TRBJ2-7; D gene uncertain. The V gene's germline CDR1 is SGHRS and CDR2 YFSETQ. There are 12 residues in the CDR3. V was trimmed by 3 bases and J by 5 bases, leaving 9 bases between them. Written as DNA, the CDR3 is TGCGCCAGCAGCTCTCCCACAGACGAGCAGTACTTC. It translates to CASSSPTDEQYF.

The chain carries TRBV20-1 and TRBJ2-2; the D gene could be TRBD1 or TRBD2 (7 bases each). With 6 bases removed from V and 4 bases from J, the gap between germline ends came to 21 bases. CDR1 DFQATT and CDR2 SNEGSKA come from the germline V gene (reference sequence). The CDR3 spans 16 residues. CDR3 nucleotide sequence: TGCAGTGCCACCTGGTTTTCAGGGGGGGTCACCGGGGAGCTGTTTTTT. The encoded protein is CSATWFSGGVTGELFF.

This clonotype was detected a few times. J is TRBJ1-1 and V is TRBV6-6; D is perhaps TRBD1 (5 bases). CDR3 length equals 16 residues. V was trimmed by 7 bases and J by 3 bases, leaving 21 bases between them. Germline CDR1 and CDR2: MNHNY and SVGAGI (reference sequence). For the CDR3, the DNA is TGTGCCAGCAAACCTTGGACAAACCCTCATCACACTGAAGCTTTCTTT. It yields the protein CASKPWTNPHHTEAFF.

This clonotype was counted only a few times. V is TRBV7-2 and J is TRBJ2-1; 9 bases align to TRBD2. V dropped 1 base and J dropped 4; count of bases not matched to a gene: 8. The CDR3 sequence is 17 residues long. CDR1 and CDR2 (germline): SGHTA, FQGNSA. CDR3 amino acids: CASSLVRWRGGYNEQFF. CDR3 nucleotides: TGTGCCAGCAGCTTAGTGCGGTGGCGGGGGGGATACAATGAGCAGTTCTTC.

This CDR3 is CASSLLLGDTEAFF. CDR3 in DNA: TGTGCCAGCAGTCTCCTACTGGGGGACACTGAAGCTTTCTTT. The chain carries TRBV7-9 and TRBJ1-1; tentatively, D is TRBD1 (5 bases). Trimming pared 6 bases from V and 3 bases from J, leaving 14 bases between. Germline V lookup: CDR1 SEHNR, CDR2 FQNEAQ (reference sequence). This CDR3 is 14 amino acids long.

This clonotype was observed a handful of times. The chain employs TRBV6-5 and TRBJ2-2, with D perhaps TRBD2 (6 bases). The ends were cut back, 0 bases at V and 6 bases at J, with 14 bases in the middle. The CDR3 spans 16 residues. Germline loops: CDR1 MNHEY, CDR2 SVGAGI. In nucleotides, the CDR3 is TGTGCCAGCAGTTACTCCTCGGTCGGGGGTCCCGGGGAGCTGTTTTTT. It yields the protein CASSYSSVGGPGELFF.

The CDR3 coding sequence is TGTGCCAGCGGATGGGGGCTTGGGGCCAACGTCCTGACTTTC. It yields the protein CASGWGLGANVLTF. The chain has TRBV9 and TRBJ2-6; possibly TRBD1 for D (6 bases). The CDR3 contains 14 residues. Between the trimmed V and J ends, which lost 7 bases and 3 bases, there was a span of 11 bases. CDR1 and CDR2 from the germline V gene are SGDLS and YYNGEE. The full variable domain, its missing parts supplied by reference TRBV9 and TRBJ2-6, is DSGVTQTPKHLITATGQRVTLRCSPRSGDLSVYWYQQSLDQGLQFLIQYYNGEERAKGNILERFSAQQFPDLHSELNLSSLELGDSALYFCASGWGLGANVLTFGAGSRLTVL.

The table lists this clonotype with a few counts. V usage is TRBV9 and J usage is TRBJ2-2; 9 positions agree with TRBD1. The CDR3 extends over 16 amino acids. Germline CDR1 is SGDLS and CDR2 is YYNGEE. V shed 3 bases, J shed 2 bases, and the junction held 5 bases outside the gene matches. CDR3 in DNA: TGTGCCAGCAGCGACAGGACAGGGGATAACACCGGGGAGCTGTTTTTT. Its protein product is CASSDRTGDNTGELFF.

CDR3 coding DNA: TGCGCCAGCAGCTTGACAGGGGATATGAACACTGAAGCTTTCTTT. Translated, it gives CASSLTGDMNTEAFF. The chain has TRBV5-1 and TRBJ1-1; TRBD1 matches at 7 bases. J lost 0 bases, V lost 1 base, and 3 bases had no gene match. The CDR3 spans 15 residues. Germline CDR1 is SGHRS and CDR2 is YFSETQ.

This clonotype has ten or more counts. The chain recombines TRBV12-5 with TRBJ1-2, with D maybe TRBD1 (5 bases). Germline CDR1 is LGHNT and CDR2 is FRNRAP. V was clipped by 5 bases and J by 4 bases, with 11 bases between them. This CDR3 spans 13 amino acids. This CDR3 is CASGTGLIYGYTF. The CDR3 bases are TGTGCTAGTGGTACGGGACTGATCTATGGCTACACCTTC.

This clonotype was picked up many times. V gene TRBV4-3 combines with J gene TRBJ2-7, with a tentative D call TRBD1 (5 bases). CDR3 length equals 15 residues. V was trimmed by 0 bases and J by 0 bases, leaving 9 bases between them. Germline CDR1 LGHNA, CDR2 YSLEER. CDR3 sequence (DNA): TGCGCCAGCAGCCAAGAGGGGCTGAGCTCCTACGAGCAGTACTTC. This codes for CASSQEGLSSYEQYF.

The rearrangement uses TRBV7-2 and TRBJ1-5; 8 positions match TRBD1. The germline V gene encodes CDR1 SGHTA and CDR2 FQGNSA. The CDR3 has 17 amino acids. V was clipped by 5 bases and J by 6 bases; unmatched bases: 15. The CDR3 reads CASSLGQGIPNRQPQHF. The CDR3 coding sequence is TGTGCCAGCAGCCTAGGACAGGGAATCCCTAATCGTCAGCCCCAGCATTTT.

The chain links TRBV4-1 to TRBJ2-6; D possibly uses TRBD1 or TRBD2 (5 bases each). The CDR3 contains 19 residues. Trimming removed 5 bases at V and 0 bases at J, with 20 bases between. Germline CDR1 is MGHRA and CDR2 is YSYEKL. Here the CDR3 DNA reads TGCGCCAGCAGCAAAGGGGACCGGGCCTATCGCTCTGGGGCCAACGTCCTGACTTTC. Protein sequence: CASSKGDRAYRSGANVLTF.

V is TRBV6-5 and J is TRBJ2-2; no clear D. V was trimmed by 2 bases and J by 3 bases, leaving 4 bases between them. The CDR3 has 13 amino acids. The germline V gene has CDR1 MNHEY and CDR2 SVGAGI. The CDR3 DNA is TGTGCCAGCAGTTACGGGTACACCGGGGAGCTGTTTTTT. Translated: CASSYGYTGELFF.

This clonotype was recorded a few times. This chain joins TRBV29-1 and TRBJ1-5; the D gene is possibly TRBD1 (5 bases). Trimming stripped 6 bases from V and 3 bases from J, with 15 bases between. Germline values: CDR1 SQVTM, CDR2 ANQGSEA. This CDR3 is 14 amino acids long. The CDR3 loop is CSVVRGRVNQPQHF. The CDR3 DNA reads as TGCAGCGTGGTCAGAGGCAGGGTCAATCAGCCCCAGCATTTT.

This clonotype came up once. V is TRBV27 and J is TRBJ1-1, with 7 bases lining up with TRBD1. Looked up from germline, CDR1 is MNHEY and CDR2 is SMNVEV (reference sequence). Germline trimming cut 5 bases from V and 3 bases from J; bases unmatched to any gene: 9. The CDR3 length is 15 residues. DNA for the CDR3: TGTGCCAGCAGTGAATTGGGACAGAGAGACACTGAAGCTTTCTTT. Residues: CASSELGQRDTEAFF.

This clonotype was counted only a few times. This sequence joins TRBV4-3 and TRBJ2-3; 7 bases map to TRBD1. CDR1 LGHNA and CDR2 YSLEER come from the germline V gene. This CDR3 region has 16 residues. V gave up 3 bases and J gave up 4 bases; unmatched junction bases: 10. DNA of the CDR3: TGCGCCAGCAGCCATACAGGGGAAGGAGGTGCAGATACGCAGTATTTT. Translating it yields CASSHTGEGGADTQYF.